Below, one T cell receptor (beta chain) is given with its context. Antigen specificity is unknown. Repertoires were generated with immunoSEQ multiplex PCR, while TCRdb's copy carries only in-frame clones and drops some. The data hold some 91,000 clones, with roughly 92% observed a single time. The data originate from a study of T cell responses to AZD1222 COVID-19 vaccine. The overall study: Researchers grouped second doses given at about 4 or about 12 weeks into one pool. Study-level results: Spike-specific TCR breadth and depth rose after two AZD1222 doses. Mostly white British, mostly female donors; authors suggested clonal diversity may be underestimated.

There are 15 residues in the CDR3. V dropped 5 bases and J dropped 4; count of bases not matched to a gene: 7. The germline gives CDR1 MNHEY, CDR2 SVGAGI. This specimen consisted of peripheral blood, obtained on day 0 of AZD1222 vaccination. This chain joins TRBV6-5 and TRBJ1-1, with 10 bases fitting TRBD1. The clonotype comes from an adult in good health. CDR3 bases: TGTGCCAGCAGTCATAGGACAGGGGGTGTCACTGAAGCTTTCTTT. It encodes CASSHRTGGVTEAFF.